This TCR beta chain was documented in a study of early T cells in non-severe SARS-CoV-2 infection. TCRdb re-called the 5' RACE reads with MiXCR, one entry per CDR3 protein. The table includes tens of thousands of distinct CDR3 sequences, roughly 10% detected once. Study-wide findings and caveats: Lookups in VDJdb leaned toward anti-spike CD8 responses and missed private and CD4 specificities.

About this clonotype itself: Antigen unknown.

The sequencing here drew on whole blood, taken at baseline. The receptor was isolated from an adult who was a healthcare worker with PCR-confirmed SARS-CoV-2 infection or an uninfected control (not recorded which).

CDR3 region: CASSRTSRYNEQFF. In nucleotides, the CDR3 is TGTGCCAGCAGCCGGACTAGCAGATACAATGAGCAGTTCTTC. The chain links TRBV7-2 to TRBJ2-1; 8 nucleotides match TRBD2. This CDR3 has 14 residues. The V and J ends lost 5 bases and 4 bases, in that order; junction bases with no gene match: 4. In germline, CDR1 is SGHTA, CDR2 FQGNSA.